The source of this T cell receptor beta chain is a study of blood T cells in healthy people across ages. This CDR3 contains 18 residues. After removal of 0 bases from V and 6 bases from J, the junction contained 5 bases not matched to a gene. Germline lookup yields CDR1 LGHNA and CDR2 YNFKEQ. A second PCR, run for roughly 7 to 12 cycles, used a sample-barcoded 5' primer plus a J-beta primer mix. TCRdb re-called the 5' RACE reads through MiXCR, storing one row per CDR3 protein. The top ten hold roughly 8.2% of the sample, which has 1.2 million to 1.5 million distinct CDR3 sequences, about 40% seen once. The people who gave samples were healthy Caucasians from Russia, aged roughly 6 to 95. Researchers report isolating at least 7 million PBMCs per sample.

Source material: blood. The origin of this receptor is a woman between 18 and 29 years old in good health. The chain employs TRBV4-2 and TRBJ2-4; 16 positions match TRBD2. The DNA for the CDR3 is TGTGCCAGCAGCCAAGATGGGACTAGCGGGAGGGTAGGAAACATTCAGTACTTC. It specifies CASSQDGTSGRVGNIQYF.